This TCR beta chain stems from a study of early T cells in non-severe SARS-CoV-2 infection. Study-level background: RNA in bulk from unsorted whole blood was sequenced, and chains were unpaired. Study results and caveats: Using VDJdb, the matching emphasized anti-spike CD8 responses while missing private and CD4 specificities.

Individual cDNA molecules received unique molecular identifiers during library preparation. TCRdb reprocessed the 5' RACE reads via MiXCR and lists one record per CDR3 protein. The sample comprises about 81,000 distinct CDR3 sequences, roughly 6% of which are singletons, and 7.8% rests with the top ten. In germline, CDR1 is LGHNA, CDR2 YNFKEQ. The CDR3 length is 15 residues. V was shortened by 3 bases and J by 4 bases, with 12 bases between the two germline ends. This clonotype has at least ten counts. Its antigen remains unidentified. V gene TRBV4-2 combines with J gene TRBJ2-2, with D perhaps matching TRBD1 or TRBD2 (6 bases each). The TCR originated in an adult who was a healthcare worker with PCR-confirmed SARS-CoV-2 infection or an uninfected control (not recorded which). Sequenced material: whole blood. CDR3 sequence (DNA): TGTGCCAGCAGCCAGCTCGGAGGGGGCACCGGGGAGCTGTTTTTT. Its translation is CASSQLGGGTGELFF.